This T cell receptor (beta chain) was found in a study of T cells in Graves' hyperthyroidism and ophthalmopathy. Points from the study as a whole: The model anticipated ophthalmopathy a median about six months pre-onset. Most expanded thyroid clonotypes above 0.001 recurred in blood.

Points on this clonotype: Its antigen is as yet unknown.

The source material, RNA transcripts, was used to amplify TCR beta CDR3 regions. The HTBI primer set drove a first-round RT-PCR of the TCR CDR3. TCRdb redid the calling of the multiplex PCR reads with MiXCR, one entry per CDR3 protein. The table shows 500,000 to 550,000 distinct CDR3 sequences, with 20% occurring only once. The CDR3 loop spans 15 amino acids. Trimming took 2 bases from V and 1 from J, leaving 11 bases between them. Germline CDR1 is SGHRS and CDR2 is YFSETQ. Sequences were obtained from blood. The V and J genes are TRBV5-1 and TRBJ2-3, with D possibly TRBD2 on 5 matching bases. This TCR was recovered from a man in his forties with Graves' ophthalmopathy. CDR3 nucleotides: TGCGCCAGCAGCTTTTTAGCGTTTGGCACAGATACGCAGTATTTT. This gives the protein CASSFLAFGTDTQYF.